This T cell receptor beta chain was identified during a study of vaccination effects on CD4 cells after COVID-19. Turning to this clone: What it recognizes is unknown.

The authors isolated CD4+ T cells after ten to eleven days of culture. The ends were cut back, 2 bases at V and 4 bases at J, with 6 bases in the middle. This CDR3 is 13 amino acids long. Germline CDR1 reads SGHTA; CDR2 reads FQGTGA. The repertoire was sequenced with immunoSEQ multiplex PCR; TCRdb's copy has only in-frame clones and lacks some. Here the sample spans about 53,000 clones, about 74% being singletons. This receptor was obtained from a human donor who received a COVID-19 vaccine. The starting material was CD4+ T cells from PBMCs cultured without peptide, obtained before COVID-19 vaccination. The genes are TRBV7-3 and TRBJ1-3; D call uncertain. CDR3 in DNA: TGTGCCAGCAGCTTATCGTGGGGAAACACCATATATTTT. This gives the protein CASSLSWGNTIYF.